This TCR beta chain stems from a study of blood T cells in healthy people across ages. Points from the study as a whole: TCR beta diversity per million T cells fell roughly linearly with age.

Extractions gave at least 5.5 micrograms of total RNA per sample. CDR3 length: 13 residues. CDR1 MDHEN and CDR2 SYDVKM come from the germline V gene. The authors ran a second PCR of about 6 to 11 cycles using a sample-barcoded 5' primer and a J-beta primer mix. Via MiXCR, TCRdb re-called the 5' RACE reads, giving one row per CDR3 protein. Among under 2,000,000 distinct CDR3 sequences listed, 49% were seen once. Remarks on this clonotype: Its antigen is not identified.

The origin of this receptor is a woman aged 40 to 50 in good health. Sequencing was carried out using blood. The rearrangement joins TRBV28 to TRBJ2-1; D may be TRBD1 or TRBD2 (6 bases each). The assigned J gene may be wrong: the sequence end matches TRBJ2-7 better. Here the CDR3 reads CASSFRGRHEQYF. CDR3 bases: TGTGCCAGCAGTTTTAGGGGGAGGCATGAGCAGTACTTC.